This TCR beta chain was sequenced in a study of identifying expanded T cells in peripheral blood. There are 14 residues in the CDR3. Germline V lookup: CDR1 SNHLY, CDR2 FYNNEI. Trimming at V came to 6 bases and at J to 5 bases, leaving 7 bases not matched to a gene. Assay: immunoSEQ multiplex PCR; the TCRdb copy retains only in-frame clones and omits some. This sample has approximately 100,000 clones, with approximately 90% found just once. The rearrangement links TRBV2 to TRBJ1-5; 7 bases align to TRBD1. The sequencing input was blood. The sequence derives from a person aged 18-70 years in good health. CDR3 bases: TGTGCCAGCAGGGGGGGGACAGCTTATCAGCCCCAGCATTTT. This encodes CASRGGTAYQPQHF.